The 16 T cell receptor beta chains listed next were all sequenced from one sample in a study of cytomegalovirus exposure and HLA in healthy donors (dated by TCRdb to the late 2010s). Library creation used the immunoSEQ multiplex PCR assay. For the multiplex PCR, a mixture combining 60 forward primers for TCR Vbeta segments and 13 reverse primers for TCR Jbeta segments was used. TCRdb limited this immuneACCESS table to in-frame rearrangements with V and J called. A share of clones is missing; checked studies link under half to unresolved V genes, and the rest is unexplained. The sample profile shows over 95,000 clones; 67% of them were found once. The top ten constitute 8% to 10% of the sample. Sequenced material: PBMCs. Receptor source: a man younger than 35 in good health and CMV-seropositive.

This chain uses TRBV6-1 with TRBJ1-2; tentatively, D is TRBD1 (6 bases). V was shortened by 2 bases and J by 6 bases, with 13 bases between the two germline ends. The length of the CDR3 is 14 residues. Looked up from germline, CDR1 is MNHNS and CDR2 is SASEGT. CDR3 sequence: CASSESRGRDGYTF. CDR3 DNA sequence: TGTGCCAGCAGTGAAAGCAGGGGTAGGGATGGCTACACCTTC.

The CDR3 coding sequence is TGTGCCAGCACCGGAGACCTTGGCGTTACGCAGTATTTT. It yields the protein CASTGDLGVTQYF. The chain uses TRBV6-1 and TRBJ2-3; no definite D call. CDR3 length: 13 residues. Germline V gene data show CDR1 as MNHNS and CDR2 as SASEGT. V was shortened by 7 bases and J by 8 bases, with 16 bases between the two germline ends.

This clone came up once. The chain links TRBV19 to TRBJ1-4; TRBD1 matches 8 bases. Germline values: CDR1 LNHDA, CDR2 SQIVND (reference sequence). CDR3 length equals 13 residues. V shed 5 bases, J shed 13 bases, and the junction held 9 bases outside the gene matches. The CDR3 loop reads CASSFQGASGLFF. CDR3 DNA sequence: TGTGCCAGTAGTTTTCAGGGGGCAAGTGGACTGTTTTTT. Full variable domain (outside the CDR3, taken from reference TRBV19 and TRBJ1-4): DGGITQSPKYLFRKEGQNVTLSCEQNLNHDAMYWYRQDPGQGLRLIYYSQIVNDFQKGDIAEGYSVSREKKESFPLTVTSAQKNPTAFYLCASSFQGASGLFFGSGTQLSVL.

The rearrangement joins TRBV5-3 to TRBJ1-2; TRBD1 matches 7 bases. TRBV5-3 is annotated as an ORF whose role is uncertain. The ends lost 8 bases at V and 3 bases at J; junction bases unmatched: 7. The CDR3 totals 13 residues. The chain's CDR3 is CASRQGGYYGYTF. Written as DNA, the CDR3 is TGTGCCAGTAGACAGGGTGGATACTATGGCTACACCTTC.

The rearrangement joins TRBV9 to TRBJ2-3; the D gene is possibly TRBD1 (6 bases). The CDR3 consists of 15 residues. V was clipped by 3 bases and J by 3 bases, with 14 bases between them. CDR1 is SGDLS and CDR2 is YYNGEE in the germline V gene. As DNA, the CDR3 is TGTGCCAGCAGCGCCCGAGGAACAGGGACAGATACGCAGTATTTT. This translates into CASSARGTGTDTQYF.

Only one count was recorded for this clone. The chain is built from TRBV5-6 and TRBJ2-7, with D possibly TRBD1 on 7 matching bases. Trimming shortened V by 5 bases and J by 6 bases, and 15 bases separated the two germline ends. This CDR3 contains 13 residues. CDR1 and CDR2 (germline): SGHDT, YYEEEE. CDR3 nucleotide sequence: TGTGCCAGCAGTGGAGGGGGCTCGGGCGAGCAGTACGTC. Its translation: CASSGGGSGEQYV.

The chain carries TRBV2 and TRBJ1-1; a possible D gene is TRBD1 (5 bases). Trimming left V 6 bases short and J 5 bases short, with 7 bases between. The CDR3 has 11 amino acids. CDR1 is SNHLY, CDR2 FYNNEI, per germline. The CDR3 DNA follows: TGTGCCAGCAGCAGGGCTACTGAAGCTTTCTTT. The encoded protein is CASSRATEAFF. Full variable domain (missing parts from reference TRBV2 and TRBJ1-1): EPEVTQTPSHQVTQMGQEVILRCVPISNHLYFYWYRQILGQKVEFLVSFYNNEISEKSEIFDDQFSVERPDGSNFTLKIRSTKLEDSAMYFCASSRATEAFFGQGTRLTVV.

The chain links TRBV5-1 to TRBJ1-2, with 7 bases matching TRBD1. This CDR3 spans 15 amino acids. V trimming: 4 bases; J trimming: 2 bases; junction bases outside the gene matches: 8. From germline, CDR1 is SGHRS and CDR2 YFSETQ. CDR3 sequence (DNA): TGCGCCAGCAGCCCACGGACAGGTTCGAACTATGGCTACACCTTC. Its translation: CASSPRTGSNYGYTF. Supplemented by reference TRBV5-1 and TRBJ1-2, the full variable domain reads KAGVTQTPRYLIKTRGQQVTLSCSPISGHRSVSWYQQTPGQGLQFLFEYFSETQRNKGNFPGRFSGRQFSNSRSEMNVSTLELGDSALYLCASSPRTGSNYGYTFGSGTRLTVV.

V usage is TRBV6-1 and J usage is TRBJ1-5; D ambiguous. The CDR3 is 16 residues long. The germline V gene has CDR1 MNHNS and CDR2 SASEGT. V shed 3 bases and J shed 0 bases, with 12 bases lying between them. CDR3: CASSEHRSYSNQPQHF. CDR3 coding DNA: TGTGCCAGCAGTGAGCATCGGAGTTATAGCAATCAGCCCCAGCATTTT.

The V gene is TRBV2, the J gene TRBJ2-7, with D perhaps matching TRBD1 (6 bases). This CDR3 is 12 amino acids long. V was pared by 3 bases and J by 5 bases, with 8 bases between. From germline, CDR1 is SNHLY and CDR2 FYNNEI. The CDR3 region has the DNA TGTGCCAGCAGTGAGCAGGGGCACGAGCAGTACTTC. This gives the protein CASSEQGHEQYF.

The chain uses TRBV5-6 and TRBJ1-5, with D uncertain. The length of the CDR3 is 14 residues. The ends were cut back, 0 bases at V and 11 bases at J, with 15 bases in the middle. Germline CDR1 reads SGHDT; CDR2 reads YYEEEE. CDR3 in amino acids: CASSLGLDGEAQHF. The CDR3 DNA reads TGTGCCAGCAGCTTGGGTCTCGATGGGGAGGCCCAGCATTTT.

This chain connects TRBV6-5 to TRBJ2-1; D remains unclear. This CDR3 is 13 amino acids long. CDR1 and CDR2 from the germline V gene are MNHEY and SVGAGI. V was pared by 2 bases and J by 5 bases, with 7 bases between. CDR3 residues: CASSYGPDNEQFF. The DNA for the CDR3 is TGTGCCAGCAGTTACGGGCCAGACAATGAGCAGTTCTTC.

The J gene is TRBJ2-3, the V gene TRBV6-1; a possible D gene is TRBD1 (6 bases). Per germline, CDR1 MNHNS and CDR2 SASEGT. The CDR3 sequence is 16 residues long. The ends were cut back, 4 bases at V and 3 bases at J, with 17 bases in the middle. CDR3 loop: CASSVMPGESTDTQYF. DNA for the CDR3: TGTGCCAGCAGTGTGATGCCAGGGGAGTCGACAGATACGCAGTATTTT.

V is TRBV6-1 and J is TRBJ2-3; 7 bases line up with TRBD2. Per the germline V gene, CDR1 is MNHNS and CDR2 is SASEGT. V gave up 0 bases and J gave up 6 bases; unmatched junction bases: 6. CDR3 length: 15 residues. In DNA form, the CDR3 reads TGTGCCAGCAGTGAAGCTAGCAGCGGGGCTGATACGCAGTATTTT. It translates to CASSEASSGADTQYF.

This clone was found a few times. This sequence joins TRBV7-9 and TRBJ2-5; D gene uncertain. The CDR3 extends over 14 amino acids. The V and J ends lost 1 base and 7 bases respectively, with 13 bases between them. Germline V lookup: CDR1 SEHNR, CDR2 FQNEAQ (reference sequence). CDR3 DNA sequence: TGTGCCAGCAGCTTAGAGGCAGCCCTAGGGACCCAGTACTTC. This codes for CASSLEAALGTQYF.

In its sample, this clone was seen a few times. This chain joins TRBV5-1 and TRBJ2-1, with 13 bases fitting TRBD2. Germline V gene sequence: CDR1 SGHRS, CDR2 YFSETQ. The V and J ends lost 6 bases and 7 bases, in that order; junction bases with no gene match: 10. The CDR3 sequence is 16 residues long. The CDR3 sequence is CASTWTSGGSGNEQFF. Here the CDR3 DNA reads TGCGCCAGCACCTGGACTAGCGGGGGCTCAGGGAATGAGCAGTTCTTC.